The rows below give T cell receptor beta chains drawn from one sample of a study of blood T cell repertoires in COVID-19. Measured with immunoSEQ multiplex PCR; TCRdb has only the in-frame clones, and not every one. In the table there are about 310,000 clones, 80% to 90% of which are singletons. Sample: peripheral blood. Receptors originate from a woman in her forties or fifties who had recovered from COVID-19. The CDR3 runs from the conserved cysteine through the conserved F or W. The D gene is left open where the match is weak. Not all rows give a size; the values are once, few, many and, for expanded clones, a class.

>TRBV6-2/TRBV6-3|TRBJ2-7|NA|NA
CASSYVGRVNEQYF
TGTGCCAGCAGTTACGTGGGCAGGGTGAACGAGCAGTACTTC
>TRBV5-1|TRBJ1-3|NA|NA
CASSLSASSGNTIYF
TGCGCCAGCAGCTTGTCCGCGAGCTCTGGAAACACCATATATTTT
>TRBV30|TRBJ1-1|NA|NA
CAWNRFYRAGYTEAFF
TGTGCCTGGAATAGATTCTACAGGGCAGGGTACACTGAAGCTTTCTTT
>TRBV6-5|TRBJ2-2|NA|TRBD1
CASSYSGQMNTGELFF
TGTGCCAGCAGTTACTCGGGACAGATGAACACCGGGGAGCTGTTTTTT
>TRBV6-5|TRBJ2-7|NA|NA
CASSYSNGEQYF
TGTGCCAGCAGTTACTCGAACGGCGAGCAGTACTTC
>TRBV7-2|TRBJ1-5|NA|NA
CASSFGRDGEIRPQHF
TGTGCCAGCAGCTTCGGGCGGGACGGCGAAATAAGGCCCCAGCATTTT
>TRBV28|TRBJ2-5|NA|NA
CASSWGGGKTQYF
TGTGCCAGCAGCTGGGGCGGGGGCAAGACCCAGTACTTC
>TRBV30|TRBJ1-6|NA|TRBD1
CAWTPSAGGNSPLHF
TGTGCCTGGACCCCTTCCGCAGGGGGTAATTCACCCCTCCACTTT
>TRBV6-5|TRBJ2-1|NA|TRBD1
CASAGTGGYNEQFF
TGTGCCAGCGCTGGGACAGGGGGGTACAATGAGCAGTTCTTC
>TRBV27|TRBJ2-7|NA|TRBD1
CASSRDRGATYEQYF
TGTGCCAGCAGTCGGGACAGGGGGGCGACCTACGAGCAGTACTTC
>TRBV2|TRBJ2-1|NA|NA
CASRKEVAENNEQFF
TGTGCCAGCAGAAAAGAGGTAGCGGAGAACAATGAGCAGTTCTTC
>TRBV4-3|TRBJ1-2|NA|NA
CASSQDRRDSHYGYTF
TGCGCCAGCAGCCAAGATCGGCGGGATTCGCACTATGGCTACACCTTC
>TRBV19|TRBJ2-2|NA|NA
CASRILEIGELFF
TGTGCCAGTAGAATACTAGAAATCGGGGAGCTGTTTTTT
>TRBV7-2|TRBJ2-1|NA|TRBD2
CASSPIAGGPANEQFF
TGTGCCAGCAGCCCTATAGCGGGAGGGCCTGCCAATGAGCAGTTCTTC
>TRBV3-1/TRBV3-2|TRBJ2-7|few|TRBD2
CASSTPGTSDNYEQYF
TGTGCCAGCAGCACTCCCGGGACTAGCGACAACTACGAGCAGTACTTC
>TRBV9|TRBJ2-1|NA|TRBD2
CASSLGLAVNNEQFF
TGTGCCAGCAGCCTCGGACTAGCGGTAAACAATGAGCAGTTCTTC
>TRBV12-3/TRBV12-4|TRBJ1-2|NA|NA
CASSLGNYNGYTF
TGTGCCAGCAGTTTAGGGAACTATAATGGCTACACCTTC
>TRBV6-5|TRBJ1-1|NA|TRBD1
CASSRPNRGRTEAFF
TGTGCCAGCAGTAGACCAAACAGGGGGCGTACTGAAGCTTTCTTT
>TRBV7-2|TRBJ2-3|NA|TRBD1
CASSSGQGRVTQYF
TGTGCCAGCAGCTCGGGACAGGGACGGGTTACGCAGTATTTT
>TRBV30|TRBJ2-3|NA|TRBD1
CALGQGVDTQYF
TGTGCCTTGGGACAGGGGGTGGATACGCAGTATTTT
>TRBV19|TRBJ1-4|NA|TRBD1
CASNPGQTNEKLFF
TGTGCCAGTAATCCGGGACAGACTAATGAAAAACTGTTTTTT
>TRBV11-2|TRBJ2-1|NA|NA
CASSSDYNYNEQFF
TGTGCCAGCAGCTCGGACTATAATTACAATGAGCAGTTCTTC
>TRBV3-1/TRBV3-2|TRBJ1-2|NA|TRBD1
CASSLQGAMFGNYGYTF
TGTGCCAGCAGCCTCCAGGGGGCTATGTTCGGAAACTATGGCTACACCTTC
>TRBV19|TRBJ1-1|NA|NA
CASSIRSEGWENTEAFF
TGTGCCAGTAGTATCCGGTCGGAGGGTTGGGAAAACACTGAAGCTTTCTTT
>TRBV2|TRBJ2-2|many|NA
CASSPFGGADTGELFF
TGTGCCAGCAGTCCCTTTGGGGGGGCGGACACCGGGGAGCTGTTTTTT
>TRBV5-1|TRBJ2-1|NA|TRBD1
CASRTGTGAYNEQFF
TGCGCCAGCAGGACCGGGACAGGGGCCTACAATGAGCAGTTCTTC
>TRBV19|TRBJ2-4|NA|NA
CASSGRDTNIQYF
TGTGCCAGTAGTGGCAGGGACACAAACATTCAGTACTTC
>TRBV7-9|TRBJ1-1|few|NA
CASSSDWNTEAFF
TGTGCCAGCAGTTCGGACTGGAACACTGAAGCTTTCTTT
>TRBV19|TRBJ1-1|NA|NA
CASSISAGWQAFF
TGTGCCAGTAGTATCTCGGCAGGGTGGCAAGCTTTCTTT
>TRBV3-1/TRBV3-2|TRBJ1-2|NA|TRBD1
CASRPDRGRGYTF
TGTGCCAGCAGACCGGACAGGGGGCGAGGCTACACCTTC
>TRBV13|TRBJ1-2|NA|NA
CASSARLPPYGYTF
TGTGCCAGCAGCGCGAGGTTGCCCCCCTATGGCTACACCTTC
>TRBV21-1|TRBJ2-1|NA|NA
CASSPRRGDSENEQFF
TGTGCCAGCAGCCCACGTCGTGGGGACAGTGAGAATGAGCAGTTCTTC
>TRBV6-4|TRBJ2-1|NA|TRBD2
CATRTSGNNEQFF
TGTGCCACCCGGACTAGCGGTAACAATGAGCAGTTCTTC
>TRBV5-1|TRBJ1-3|NA|NA
CASSSRLGSGNTIYF
TGCGCCAGCAGCTCTAGACTTGGCTCTGGAAACACCATATATTTT
>TRBV3-1/TRBV3-2|TRBJ2-2|NA|NA
CASSQDQGPNTGELFF
TGTGCCAGCAGCCAAGACCAGGGCCCGAACACCGGGGAGCTGTTTTTT
>TRBV29-1|TRBJ2-7|NA|NA
CSVAGGSYEQYF
TGCAGCGTTGCCGGCGGCTCCTACGAGCAGTACTTC
>TRBV4-1|TRBJ2-2|NA|NA
CASSQAGSGELFF
TGCGCCAGCAGCCAAGCGGGTTCCGGGGAGCTGTTTTTT
>TRBV4-1|TRBJ1-4|few|TRBD1
CASSQPGQGHEKLFF
TGCGCCAGCAGCCAGCCGGGACAGGGACATGAAAAACTGTTTTTT
>TRBV6-1|TRBJ1-2|NA|NA
CASSERGNYGYTF
TGTGCCAGCAGTGAACGGGGTAACTATGGCTACACCTTC
>TRBV7-6|TRBJ2-7|NA|NA
CASSLGLKPVYEQYF
TGTGCCAGCAGCTTAGGGTTGAAGCCCGTCTACGAGCAGTACTTC
>TRBV12-3/TRBV12-4|TRBJ1-3|NA|NA
CASSFEGNTIYF
TGTGCCAGCAGTTTCGAGGGAAACACCATATATTTT
>TRBV3-1/TRBV3-2|TRBJ2-7|NA|NA
CASSQGPGDNYEQYF
TGTGCCAGCAGCCAAGGGCCCGGGGATAACTACGAGCAGTACTTC
>TRBV13|TRBJ1-1|NA|NA
CASSNLQGANTEAFF
TGTGCCAGCAGTAACCTCCAGGGCGCCAACACTGAAGCTTTCTTT
>TRBV19|TRBJ1-5|NA|NA
CASIPQVGKANQPQHF
TGTGCCAGTATCCCTCAGGTAGGCAAGGCGAATCAGCCCCAGCATTTT
>TRBV4-2|TRBJ1-1|NA|NA
CASSQVRELWDTEAFF
TGTGCCAGCAGCCAAGTTCGGGAGCTTTGGGACACTGAAGCTTTCTTT
>TRBV7-6|TRBJ2-7|NA|NA
CASSLAPSPPDEQYF
TGTGCCAGCAGCTTAGCTCCAAGCCCTCCGGACGAGCAGTACTTC
>TRBV30|TRBJ1-2|NA|NA
CAWDLVAVHTF
TGTGCCTGGGACCTGGTGGCGGTCCACACCTTC
>TRBV6-5|TRBJ2-7|NA|TRBD2
CASTVREATYEQYF
TGTGCCAGCACCGTGCGGGAGGCCACCTACGAGCAGTACTTC
>TRBV7-3|TRBJ2-1|NA|NA
CASSTPRDGSSYNEQFF
TGTGCCAGCAGCACCCCGCGGGACGGAAGCTCCTACAATGAGCAGTTCTTC
>TRBV7-9|TRBJ1-6|NA|NA
CASTNAGGYNSPLHF
TGTGCCAGCACCAACGCGGGGGGATATAATTCACCCCTCCACTTT
>TRBV7-8|TRBJ2-3|NA|NA
CASSKLRVYTDTQYF
TGTGCCAGCAGCAAGCTCCGCGTTTACACAGATACGCAGTATTTT
>TRBV6-1|TRBJ2-2|once|NA
CASSGAAEQNTGELFF
TGTGCCAGCAGTGGGGCAGCGGAGCAGAACACCGGGGAGCTGTTTTTT